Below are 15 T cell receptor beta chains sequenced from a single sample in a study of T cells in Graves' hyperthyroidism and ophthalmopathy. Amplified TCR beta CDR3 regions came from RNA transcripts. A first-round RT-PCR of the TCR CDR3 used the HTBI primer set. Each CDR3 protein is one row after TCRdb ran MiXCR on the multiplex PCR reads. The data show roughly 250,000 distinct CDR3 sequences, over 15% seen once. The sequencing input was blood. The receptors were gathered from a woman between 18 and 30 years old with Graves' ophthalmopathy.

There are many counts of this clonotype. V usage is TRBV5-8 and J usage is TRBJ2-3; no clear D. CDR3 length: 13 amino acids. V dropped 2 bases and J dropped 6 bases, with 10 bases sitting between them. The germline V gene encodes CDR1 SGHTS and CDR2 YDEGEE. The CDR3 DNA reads TGTGCCAGCAGCTTCCCCGGTCGGGATACGCAGTATTTT. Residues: CASSFPGRDTQYF.

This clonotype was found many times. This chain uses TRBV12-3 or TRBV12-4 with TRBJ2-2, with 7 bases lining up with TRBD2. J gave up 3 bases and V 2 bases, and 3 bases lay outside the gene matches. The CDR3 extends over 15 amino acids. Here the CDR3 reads CASSLSGRDTGELFF. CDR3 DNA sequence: TGTGCCAGCAGTTTATCAGGGAGGGACACCGGGGAGCTGTTTTTT.

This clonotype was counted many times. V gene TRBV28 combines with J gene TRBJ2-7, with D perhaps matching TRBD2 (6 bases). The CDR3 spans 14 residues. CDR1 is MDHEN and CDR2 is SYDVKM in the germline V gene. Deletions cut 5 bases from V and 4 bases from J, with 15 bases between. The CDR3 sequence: CASSLPGVPYEQYF. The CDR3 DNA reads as TGTGCCAGCAGTCTACCGGGGGTGCCTTACGAGCAGTACTTC.

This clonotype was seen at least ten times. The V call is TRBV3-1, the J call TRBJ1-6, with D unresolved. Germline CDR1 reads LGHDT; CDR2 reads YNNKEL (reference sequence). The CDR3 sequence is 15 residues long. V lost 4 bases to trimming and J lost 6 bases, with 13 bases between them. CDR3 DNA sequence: TGTGCCAGCAGCCTGGGCCGACAAATTAATTCACCCCTCCACTTT. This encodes CASSLGRQINSPLHF.

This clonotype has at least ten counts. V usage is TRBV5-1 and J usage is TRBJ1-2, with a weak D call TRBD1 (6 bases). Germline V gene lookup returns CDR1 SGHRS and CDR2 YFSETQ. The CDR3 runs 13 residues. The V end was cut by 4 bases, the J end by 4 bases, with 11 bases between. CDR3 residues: CASSADSGYGYTF. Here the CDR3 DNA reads TGCGCCAGCAGCGCGGACAGTGGCTATGGCTACACCTTC.

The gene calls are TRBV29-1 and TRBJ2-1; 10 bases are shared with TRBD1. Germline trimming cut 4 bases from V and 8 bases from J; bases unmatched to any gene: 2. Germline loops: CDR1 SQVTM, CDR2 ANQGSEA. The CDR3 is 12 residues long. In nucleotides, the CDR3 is TGCAGCGTTGGACAGGGGGCCTATGAGCAGTTCTTC. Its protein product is CSVGQGAYEQFF.

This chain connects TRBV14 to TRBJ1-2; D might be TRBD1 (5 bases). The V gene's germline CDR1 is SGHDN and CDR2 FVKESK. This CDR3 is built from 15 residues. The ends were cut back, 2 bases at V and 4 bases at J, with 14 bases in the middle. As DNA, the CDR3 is TGTGCCAGCAGCCAAACGCAGGGCTGGCTCTATGGCTACACCTTC. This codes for CASSQTQGWLYGYTF.

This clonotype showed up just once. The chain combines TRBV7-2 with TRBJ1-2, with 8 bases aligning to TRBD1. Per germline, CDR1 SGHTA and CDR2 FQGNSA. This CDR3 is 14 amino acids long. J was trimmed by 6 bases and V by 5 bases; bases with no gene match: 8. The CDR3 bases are TGTGCCAGCAGCCAGGGGGCGTCGACCCATGGCTACACCTTC. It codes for CASSQGASTHGYTF.

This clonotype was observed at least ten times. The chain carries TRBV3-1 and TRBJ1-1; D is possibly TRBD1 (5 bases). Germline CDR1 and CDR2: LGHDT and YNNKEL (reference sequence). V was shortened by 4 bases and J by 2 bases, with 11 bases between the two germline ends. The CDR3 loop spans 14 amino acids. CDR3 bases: TGTGCCAGCAGCCTTCGACAGAAAAACACTGAAGCTTTCTTT. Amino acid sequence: CASSLRQKNTEAFF.

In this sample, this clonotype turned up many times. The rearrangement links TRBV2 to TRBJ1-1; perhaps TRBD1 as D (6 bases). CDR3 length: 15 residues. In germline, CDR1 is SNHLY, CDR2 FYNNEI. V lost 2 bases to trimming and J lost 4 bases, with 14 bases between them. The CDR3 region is CASSETAGAGTEAFF. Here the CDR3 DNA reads TGTGCCAGCAGTGAAACGGCAGGGGCGGGCACTGAAGCTTTCTTT.

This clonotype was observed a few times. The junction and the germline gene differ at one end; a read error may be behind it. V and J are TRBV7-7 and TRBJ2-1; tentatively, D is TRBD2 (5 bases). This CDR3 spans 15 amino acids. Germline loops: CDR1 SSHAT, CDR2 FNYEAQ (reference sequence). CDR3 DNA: TGTGCTAGCAGCTTAGGGCGGGTCTCCTACAATGAGCAGTTCTTC. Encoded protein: CASSLGRVSYNEQFF.

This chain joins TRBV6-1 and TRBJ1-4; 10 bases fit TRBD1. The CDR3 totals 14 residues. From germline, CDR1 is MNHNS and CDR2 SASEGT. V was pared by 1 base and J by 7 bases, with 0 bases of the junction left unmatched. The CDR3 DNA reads TGTGCCAGCAGTGAAGGACAGGGGGCTGAAAAACTGTTTTTT. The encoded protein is CASSEGQGAEKLFF.

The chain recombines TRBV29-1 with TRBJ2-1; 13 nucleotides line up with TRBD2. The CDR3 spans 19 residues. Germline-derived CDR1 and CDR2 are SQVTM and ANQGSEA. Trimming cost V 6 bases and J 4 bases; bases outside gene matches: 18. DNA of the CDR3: TGCAGCGTCTCCTACCCCGGGACTAGCGGGATAGCGGTGTACAATGAGCAGTTCTTC. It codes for CSVSYPGTSGIAVYNEQFF.

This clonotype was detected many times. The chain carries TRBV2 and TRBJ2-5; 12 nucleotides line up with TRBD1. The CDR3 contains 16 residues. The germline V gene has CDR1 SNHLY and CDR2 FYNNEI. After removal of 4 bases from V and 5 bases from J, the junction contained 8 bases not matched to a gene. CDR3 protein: CASSATGTGGLETQYF. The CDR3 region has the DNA TGTGCCAGCAGTGCAACCGGGACAGGGGGCCTCGAGACCCAGTACTTC.

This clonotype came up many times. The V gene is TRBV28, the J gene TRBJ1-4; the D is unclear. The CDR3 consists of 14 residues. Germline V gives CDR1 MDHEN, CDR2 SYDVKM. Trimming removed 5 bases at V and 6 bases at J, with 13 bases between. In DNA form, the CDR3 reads TGTGCCAGCAGTCCTCGCGGAGCGTATGAAAAACTGTTTTTT. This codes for CASSPRGAYEKLFF.